The source of this TCR beta chain is a study of blood T cell repertoires in COVID-19. Study-wide context: The samples span acute and convalescent COVID-19 from the United States, Italy and Spain.

Those enrolled, adults aged about 18 to 89 years, came from 25 or so US areas. Membership in each cohort depended on participant-reported clinical history. Here immunoSEQ multiplex PCR was the method, and the copy in TCRdb shows in-frame clones only, minus some. This table has about 280,000 clones, 90% appearing once. Looked up from germline, CDR1 is MGHRA and CDR2 is YSYEKL. This CDR3 is 13 amino acids long. The germline V and J ends were trimmed by 0 bases and 7 bases, with 8 bases remaining between them. Input material: PBMCs or T cells enriched from blood (not recorded which). The rearrangement uses TRBV4-1 and TRBJ2-3; D is perhaps TRBD2 (5 bases). The sequence came from a young woman with acute COVID-19. The CDR3 spells CASSQDPGYTQYF. CDR3 nucleotide sequence: TGCGCCAGCAGCCAAGATCCGGGGTATACGCAGTATTTT.